Listed below are T cell receptor beta chains from one sample, sequenced in a study of cytomegalovirus exposure and HLA in healthy donors. Here immunoSEQ multiplex PCR was the method, and the copy in TCRdb shows in-frame clones only, minus some. The sample has about 150,000 clones; nearly 90% are singletons. The sequenced material came from PBMCs. The origin of the receptors is a woman younger than 35 in good health and CMV-seropositive. The CDR3 runs from the conserved cysteine through the conserved F or W. Each record gives: V gene, clone size, J gene, D gene, CDR3 protein, CDR3 DNA. A D gene is named only where the DNA matches it firmly. Some rows have no size entry. The others give once, few or many, or a class for an expanded clone.

TRBV4-3	.	TRBJ2-1	.	CASSQGGRGKDEQFF	TGCGCCAGCAGCCAAGGAGGTAGGGGGAAGGATGAGCAGTTCTTC
TRBV7-2	.	TRBJ2-7	.	CASSLGLVGAGEQYF	TGTGCCAGCAGCTTAGGCCTAGTAGGTGCGGGTGAGCAGTACTTC
TRBV2	.	TRBJ1-6	.	CASMAGLDSPLHF	TGTGCCAGCATGGCGGGGCTTGATTCACCCCTCCACTTT
TRBV6-5	once	TRBJ1-1	.	CASSYGGVLNTEAFF	TGTGCCAGCAGCTACGGGGGGGTCCTTAACACTGAAGCTTTCTTT
TRBV6-6	.	TRBJ1-2	TRBD1	CASTYRQGGGYTF	TGTGCCAGCACCTACAGGCAGGGGGGCGGCTACACCTTC
TRBV28	.	TRBJ1-2	.	CASSTDGEANYGYTF	TGTGCCAGCAGTACGGACGGGGAAGCTAACTATGGCTACACCTTC
TRBV28	.	TRBJ2-2	TRBD2	CASRNSGGTGELFF	TGTGCCAGCAGAAATAGCGGGGGCACCGGGGAGCTGTTTTTT
TRBV4-3	.	TRBJ1-6	.	CASSQDKSSPLHF	TGCGCCAGCAGCCAAGATAAGAGTTCACCCCTCCACTTT
TRBV5-1	.	TRBJ2-7	.	CASSFGQYSYEQYF	TGCGCCAGCAGCTTTGGACAGTACTCCTACGAGCAGTACTTC
TRBV6-5	once	TRBJ2-2	.	CASSRNAANTGELFF	TGTGCCAGCAGCAGAAACGCTGCGAACACCGGGGAGCTGTTTTTT
TRBV28	.	TRBJ2-7	.	CASSLAGSTYEQYF	TGTGCCAGCAGTTTAGCGGGGTCTACCTACGAGCAGTACTTC
TRBV6-5	once	TRBJ1-2	TRBD1	CASSSLTGQARYGYTF	TGTGCCAGCAGTTCCCTGACGGGACAGGCCCGCTATGGCTACACCTTC
TRBV11-2	once	TRBJ1-5	TRBD1	CASSGTADNQPQHF	TGTGCCAGCAGCGGGACAGCAGATAATCAGCCCCAGCATTTT
TRBV30	.	TRBJ2-2	TRBD2	CAWRASYPGTSGDNTGELFF	TGTGCCTGGAGAGCCTCCTACCCCGGGACTAGCGGGGATAACACCGGGGAGCTGTTTTTT
TRBV28	.	TRBJ2-7	TRBD1	CASSQGQGWPYEQYF	TGTGCCAGCAGTCAAGGACAGGGGTGGCCCTACGAGCAGTACTTC
TRBV4-1	.	TRBJ1-1	.	CASSQDTGWTEAFF	TGCGCCAGCAGCCAAGATACAGGGTGGACGGAAGCTTTCTTT
TRBV7-8	.	TRBJ1-1	.	CASSPGIQEGAFF	TGTGCCAGCAGCCCCGGGATCCAGGAAGGAGCTTTCTTT
TRBV6-4	.	TRBJ2-2	.	CASRQAGNTGELFF	TGTGCCAGCAGGCAGGCCGGTAACACCGGGGAGCTGTTTTTT
TRBV15	.	TRBJ2-7	.	CATSKGLDYTRDGYEQYF	TGTGCCACCAGCAAGGGACTGGACTACACCCGGGACGGCTACGAGCAGTACTTC
TRBV18	.	TRBJ1-3	.	CASSRQSSGNTIYF	TGTGCCAGCTCACGACAGAGCTCTGGAAACACCATATATTTT
TRBV30	.	TRBJ2-6	TRBD1	CAWNKNRGAGTGANVLTF	TGTGCCTGGAACAAAAACAGGGGCGCAGGGACTGGGGCCAACGTCCTGACTTTC
TRBV2	.	TRBJ1-2	TRBD1	CASKRNSGTGGGSYTF	TGTGCCAGCAAGAGAAACTCCGGGACAGGGGGCGGGAGCTACACCTTC
TRBV11-2	.	TRBJ2-7	TRBD2	CASSFTSGGAGEQYF	TGTGCCAGCAGCTTTACTAGCGGGGGGGCCGGTGAGCAGTACTTC
TRBV5-4	.	TRBJ2-5	TRBD2	CASSPGLAQETQYF	TGTGCCAGCAGTCCCGGACTAGCGCAAGAGACCCAGTACTTC
TRBV27	.	TRBJ2-6	.	CASSSPGRGSGANVLTF	TGTGCCAGCAGTTCCCCAGGTAGGGGCTCTGGGGCCAACGTCCTGACTTTC
TRBV6-5	.	TRBJ2-6	.	CASTRDILGANVLTF	TGTGCCAGCACCCGGGACATCCTCGGGGCCAACGTCCTGACTTTC
TRBV6-5	.	TRBJ1-1	.	CASSPAGGMNTEAFF	TGTGCCAGCAGCCCCGCCGGAGGTATGAACACTGAAGCTTTCTTT